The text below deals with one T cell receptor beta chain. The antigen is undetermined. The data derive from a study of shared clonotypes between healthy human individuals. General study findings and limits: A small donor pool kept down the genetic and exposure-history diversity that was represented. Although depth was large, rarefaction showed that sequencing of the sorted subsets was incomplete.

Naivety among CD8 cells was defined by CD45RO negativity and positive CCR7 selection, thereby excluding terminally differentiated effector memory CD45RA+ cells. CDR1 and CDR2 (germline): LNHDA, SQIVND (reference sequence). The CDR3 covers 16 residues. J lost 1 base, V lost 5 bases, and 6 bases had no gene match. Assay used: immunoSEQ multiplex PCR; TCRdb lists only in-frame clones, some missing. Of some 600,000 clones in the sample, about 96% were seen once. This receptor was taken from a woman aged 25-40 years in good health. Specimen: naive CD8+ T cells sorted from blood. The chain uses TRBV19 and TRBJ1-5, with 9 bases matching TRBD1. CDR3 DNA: TGTGCCAGTAGTCCCGGACAGGGGACGAGCAATCAGCCCCAGCATTTT. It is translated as CASSPGQGTSNQPQHF.